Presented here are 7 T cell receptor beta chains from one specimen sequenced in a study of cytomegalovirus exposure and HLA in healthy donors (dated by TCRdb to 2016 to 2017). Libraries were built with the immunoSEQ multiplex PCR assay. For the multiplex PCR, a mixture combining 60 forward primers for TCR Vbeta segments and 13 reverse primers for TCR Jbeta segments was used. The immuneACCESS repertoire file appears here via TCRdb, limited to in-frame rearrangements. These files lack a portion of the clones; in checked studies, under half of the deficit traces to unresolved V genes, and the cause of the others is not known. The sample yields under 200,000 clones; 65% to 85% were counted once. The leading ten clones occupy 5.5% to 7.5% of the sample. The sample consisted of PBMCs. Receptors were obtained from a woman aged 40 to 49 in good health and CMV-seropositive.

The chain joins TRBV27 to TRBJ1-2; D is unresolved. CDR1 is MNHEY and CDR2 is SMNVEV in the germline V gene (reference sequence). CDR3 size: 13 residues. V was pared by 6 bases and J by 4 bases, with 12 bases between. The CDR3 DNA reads TGTGCCAGCAGCTCTGACACCCGCTATGGCTACACCTTC. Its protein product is CASSSDTRYGYTF.

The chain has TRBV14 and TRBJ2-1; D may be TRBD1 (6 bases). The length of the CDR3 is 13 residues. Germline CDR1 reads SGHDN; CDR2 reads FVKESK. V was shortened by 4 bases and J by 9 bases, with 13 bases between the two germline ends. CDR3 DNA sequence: TGTGCCAGCAGCCTCGAAGTAGGGGGTGAGCAGTTCTTC. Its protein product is CASSLEVGGEQFF.

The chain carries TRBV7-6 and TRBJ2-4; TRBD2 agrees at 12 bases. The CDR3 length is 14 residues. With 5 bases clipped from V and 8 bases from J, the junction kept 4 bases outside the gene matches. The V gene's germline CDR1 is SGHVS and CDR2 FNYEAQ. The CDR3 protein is CASSPSGGADIQYF. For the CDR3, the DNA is TGTGCCAGCAGCCCTAGCGGGGGGGCGGACATTCAGTACTTC.

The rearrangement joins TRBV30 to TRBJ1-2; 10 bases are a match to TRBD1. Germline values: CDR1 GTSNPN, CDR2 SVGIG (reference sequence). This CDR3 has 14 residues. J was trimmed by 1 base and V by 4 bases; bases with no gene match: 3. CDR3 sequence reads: CAWIRTGGNYGYTF. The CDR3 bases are TGTGCCTGGATCCGGACAGGGGGTAACTATGGCTACACCTTC.

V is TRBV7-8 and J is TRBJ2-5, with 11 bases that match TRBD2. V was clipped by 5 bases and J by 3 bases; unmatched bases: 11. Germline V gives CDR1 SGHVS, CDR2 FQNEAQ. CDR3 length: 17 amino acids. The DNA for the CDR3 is TGTGCCAGCAGCACCTCTAGCGGGGGGTGGTTGGAAGAGACCCAGTACTTC. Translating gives CASSTSSGGWLEETQYF.

The CDR3 loop reads CASSPGRGDNQPQHF. As DNA, the CDR3 is TGTGCCAGCTCACCTGGCAGGGGCGACAATCAGCCCCAGCATTTT. J is TRBJ1-5 and V is TRBV18; D possibly corresponds to TRBD1 (6 bases). V lost 3 bases, J lost 3 bases, and 12 bases lay in between. The CDR3 is 15 residues long. Germline CDR1 and CDR2: KGHSH and LQKENI.

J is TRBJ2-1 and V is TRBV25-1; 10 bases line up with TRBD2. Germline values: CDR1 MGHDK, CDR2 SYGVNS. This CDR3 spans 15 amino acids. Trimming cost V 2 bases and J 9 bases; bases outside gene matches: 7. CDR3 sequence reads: CASSETSGGAREQFF. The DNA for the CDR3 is TGTGCCAGCAGTGAAACCAGCGGGGGGGCACGTGAGCAGTTCTTC.